This T cell receptor beta chain was captured by sequencing in a study of regulatory T cells in long-lasting Graves disease. Through Arm-PCR of CDR3 regions and iRepertoire HTBI primers, TCR beta libraries were built. TCRdb ran MiXCR on the multiplex PCR reads and lists one entry per CDR3 protein. The table shows about 450,000 distinct CDR3 sequences, with around 13% occurring only once. This clonotype was detected many times. Time point described: newly diagnosed GD, antithyroid drugs for less than 3 months. The authors made the TCR library using RNA they extracted from PBMCs. The CDR3 runs to 15 residues. CDR1 LGHNT and CDR2 FRNRAP come from the germline V gene. V gave up 7 bases and J gave up 4 bases, with 19 bases separating them. The same sample was also used in a study of T cells in Graves' hyperthyroidism and ophthalmopathy.

The origin of this receptor is a woman between 50 and 59 years old with Graves disease. The gene calls are TRBV12-5 and TRBJ2-5, with D hard to call. This specimen consisted of peripheral blood mononuclear cells (PBMCs), obtained at new diagnosis, from a patient treated with antithyroid drugs. The CDR3: CASATRRCFGETQYF. In nucleotides, the CDR3 is TGTGCTAGTGCCACCCGGCGCTGTTTCGGAGAGACCCAGTACTTC.